This T cell receptor (beta chain) was sequenced in a study of CD8 T cells in ankylosing spondylitis. Study-wide results and caveats: Matched ankylosing spondylitis synovial fluid reportedly showed significant enrichment of disease-linked clones.

In TCRdb, the 5' RACE reads were re-called with MiXCR into one record per CDR3 protein. Of tens of thousands of distinct CDR3 sequences listed, roughly 6.1% are singletons. Germline V gene lookup returns CDR1 MGHRA and CDR2 YSYEKL. CDR3 size: 16 residues. Trimming at V came to 3 bases and at J to 4 bases, leaving 8 bases not matched to a gene. In the case of this clonotype: The antigen remains unidentified.

The clonotype comes from a male donor with ankylosing spondylitis. The V and J genes are TRBV4-1 and TRBJ2-3; 9 bases align to TRBD1. Source material: synovial fluid, either unsorted or a sorted T cell fraction (not recorded which). CDR3: CASSHQDRGGPDTQYF. Written as DNA, the CDR3 is TGCGCCAGCAGCCACCAAGACAGGGGGGGACCAGATACGCAGTATTTT.